There are many counts of the clone carrying this T cell receptor (beta chain). TCRdb re-analysed the 5' RACE reads in MiXCR, keeping a single row per CDR3 protein. The sample records about 240,000 distinct CDR3 sequences, under 12% being singletons. This sample stems from a study of identical twins. Trimming shortened V by 5 bases and J by 8 bases, and 10 bases separated the two germline ends. The CDR3 is 12 amino acids. Germline CDR1 reads DFQATT; CDR2 reads SNEGSKA (reference sequence). The source is a man aged 50 to 60 in good health. The rearrangement joins TRBV20-1 to TRBJ2-6; D not resolved. Sequencing input: memory T cells sorted from blood. CDR3 sequence reads: CSAVRPPNVLTF. The DNA of the CDR3 is TGCAGTGCTGTAAGACCACCCAACGTCCTGACTTTC.